Shown below are 28 T cell receptor beta chains from a single sample sequenced in a study of human T cells and chemical hapten exposure. Time point defined: patch test 1, 2 weeks after DPC sensitization. Noted treatment: therapeutic diphenylcyclopropenone sensitization with weekly scalp DPC. TCRdb reanalysed the RACE reads using MiXCR and keeps one entry per CDR3 protein. The sample has more than 150,000 distinct CDR3 sequences, roughly 15% seen once. Sample: whole blood, taken in connection with sensitization to the hapten diphenylcyclopropenone (DPC). These receptors came from a woman between 25 and 40 years old with alopecia areata. Some clones in this sample may be carry-over from other donors' samples.

This sequence joins TRBV18 and TRBJ1-1; D unclear. Deletions cut 3 bases from V and 5 bases from J, with 16 bases between. From germline, CDR1 is KGHSH and CDR2 LQKENI. The CDR3 totals 15 residues. The CDR3 DNA sequence: TGTGCCAGCTCACCTTATCGTGGAATGGAAACTGAAGCTTTCTTT. Protein sequence: CASSPYRGMETEAFF.

This clonotype was seen a handful of times. J is TRBJ2-7 and V is TRBV7-9; no clear D. CDR1 is SEHNR and CDR2 is FQNEAQ in the germline V gene (reference sequence). Deletions cut 5 bases from V and 0 bases from J, with 14 bases between. The CDR3 is 15 residues long. The CDR3 spells CASSRPGANSYEQYF. Here the CDR3 DNA reads TGTGCCAGCAGCCGACCGGGCGCTAACTCCTACGAGCAGTACTTC.

This rearrangement joins TRBV28 to TRBJ1-1; D gene uncertain. Germline V lookup: CDR1 MDHEN, CDR2 SYDVKM. V was shortened by 8 bases and J by 0 bases, with 10 bases between the two germline ends. The CDR3 runs to 13 residues. The DNA for the CDR3 is TGTGCCAGCGTCCCGGGAATGAACACTGAAGCTTTCTTT. It codes for CASVPGMNTEAFF. Variable domain in full (rest from reference TRBV28 and TRBJ1-1): DVKVTQSSRYLVKRTGEKVFLECVQDMDHENMFWYRQDPGLGLRLIYFSYDVKMKEKGDIPEGYSVSREKKERFSLILESASTNQTSMYLCASVPGMNTEAFFGQGTRLTVV.

This clonotype was seen a handful of times. This rearrangement joins TRBV20-1 to TRBJ2-5; no reliable D call. The CDR3 totals 14 residues. The germline CDR1 and CDR2 sequences are DFQATT and SNEGSKA (reference sequence). Between the trimmed V and J ends, which lost 0 bases and 5 bases, there was a span of 13 bases. CDR3 nucleotides: TGCAGTGCTAGAGATGTCCGAGACCCCGAGACCCAGTACTTC. Translation: CSARDVRDPETQYF.

This rearrangement joins TRBV29-1 to TRBJ1-2; 7 nucleotides match TRBD1. Germline V gene sequence: CDR1 SQVTM, CDR2 ANQGSEA. V dropped 3 bases and J dropped 8; count of bases not matched to a gene: 12. CDR3 length: 14 amino acids. This chain's CDR3 is CSVDWDPTGSGYTF. CDR3 bases: TGCAGCGTTGATTGGGACCCGACAGGGTCGGGCTACACCTTC.

The chain has TRBV12-3 or TRBV12-4 and TRBJ1-2, with 8 bases matching TRBD1. The V segment lost 1 base and the J segment 8 bases; nucleotides outside the gene matches: 3. This CDR3 has 13 amino acids. The CDR3 here is CASSLETGDGYTF. CDR3 sequence (DNA): TGTGCCAGCAGTTTAGAGACAGGGGACGGCTACACCTTC.

This clonotype has only a few counts. The CDR3 loop reads CAWSEGGLKPQHF. DNA for the CDR3: TGTGCCTGGAGTGAAGGGGGCCTTAAGCCCCAGCATTTT. This chain links TRBV30 with TRBJ1-5; the match to TRBD1 covers 7 bases. The germline gives CDR1 GTSNPN, CDR2 SVGIG (reference sequence). CDR3 length: 13 residues. The junction had 5 bases not matched to a gene; V was cut back by 1 base and J by 8 bases.

This clonotype was seen repeatedly, ten times or more. This sequence joins TRBV28 and TRBJ2-1, with D maybe TRBD1 (5 bases). The CDR3 length is 13 residues. The germline V gene has CDR1 MDHEN and CDR2 SYDVKM. Between the trimmed V and J ends, which lost 5 bases and 8 bases, there was a span of 13 bases. The CDR3 region is CASSLQDTYEQFF. The CDR3 DNA is TGTGCCAGCAGTCTTCAGGACACTTATGAGCAGTTCTTC. The full variable domain, with the rest looked up from reference TRBV28 and TRBJ2-1, is DVKVTQSSRYLVKRTGEKVFLECVQDMDHENMFWYRQDPGLGLRLIYFSYDVKMKEKGDIPEGYSVSREKKERFSLILESASTNQTSMYLCASSLQDTYEQFFGPGTRLTVL.

The sample holds a few counts of this clonotype. This chain uses TRBV5-1 with TRBJ2-2, with 9 bases lining up with TRBD1. The germline V gene has CDR1 SGHRS and CDR2 YFSETQ. J gave up 0 bases and V 0 bases, and 6 bases lay outside the gene matches. The CDR3 loop spans 18 amino acids. In nucleotides, the CDR3 is TGCGCCAGCAGCTTGGTGGGGACAGGGAGCGCGAACACCGGGGAGCTGTTTTTT. This encodes CASSLVGTGSANTGELFF.

The CDR3 loop reads CASSSPNFQETQYF. DNA for the CDR3: TGTGCCAGCAGCAGCCCCAATTTTCAAGAGACCCAGTACTTC. The V call is TRBV6-1, the J call TRBJ2-5; no reliable D call. The V end was cut by 6 bases, the J end by 2 bases, with 13 bases between. This CDR3 region has 14 residues. From germline, CDR1 is MNHNS and CDR2 SASEGT.

The chain employs TRBV29-1 and TRBJ2-7, with 9 nucleotides matching TRBD1. The germline CDR1 and CDR2 sequences are SQVTM and ANQGSEA. The CDR3 covers 13 residues. V dropped 7 bases and J dropped 2; count of bases not matched to a gene: 6. In DNA, the CDR3 is TGCAGCGCCTCTGGACAGGGGACCTACGAGCAGTACTTC. Encoded protein: CSASGQGTYEQYF.

This clonotype was detected only a few times. The rearrangement joins TRBV6-5 to TRBJ2-5, with 8 bases that match TRBD2. In germline, CDR1 is MNHEY, CDR2 SVGAGI. The CDR3 contains 16 residues. Losses at the gene ends were 0 bases for V and 6 bases for J; bases not matched to a gene: 9. The chain's CDR3 is CASSYSSGGAGKTQYF. CDR3 DNA: TGTGCCAGCAGTTACTCTTCGGGGGGGGCTGGGAAGACCCAGTACTTC.

The table lists this clonotype with a few counts. The chain is built from TRBV20-1 and TRBJ2-7, with a tentative D call TRBD2 (7 bases). Trimming took 5 bases from V and 5 from J, leaving 22 bases between them. Germline CDR1 reads DFQATT; CDR2 reads SNEGSKA (reference sequence). This CDR3 region has 15 residues. The CDR3 sequence is CSAPDPRGGVDEQYF. As DNA, the CDR3 is TGCAGTGCTCCCGATCCGAGGGGGGGCGTCGACGAGCAGTACTTC.

As for this clonotype: The junction does not match germline at one end; this may be a read error. The gene calls are TRBV6-1 and TRBJ2-2; TRBD2 matches 7 bases. Germline CDR1 reads MNHNS; CDR2 reads SASEGT. The CDR3 extends over 14 amino acids. The CDR3 is CASSAGWTSGELLF. The CDR3, as DNA: TGTGCCAGCAGTGCCGGATGGACCAGCGGGGAGCTGCTTTTT.

This clonotype was recorded many times. This chain links TRBV21-1 with TRBJ2-7; the table's D call, TRBD1, has no DNA check behind it. TRBV21-1 is classified as a pseudogene. This CDR3 is 16 amino acids long. CDR3: CASSKDLGDGRYEQYF. In DNA form, the CDR3 reads TGTGCCAGCAGCAAAGATTTAGGGGACGGAAGGTACGAGCAGTACTTC.

The rearrangement joins TRBV29-1 to TRBJ2-5, with 7 bases that match TRBD1. Germline lookup yields CDR1 SQVTM and CDR2 ANQGSEA. The V gene end was trimmed by 7 bases and the J gene end by 5 bases; junction bases not matched to a gene: 10. CDR3 length equals 13 residues. The CDR3 DNA is TGCAGCGCTGACAGGGCCGCCCGGGAGACCCAGTACTTC. This gives the protein CSADRAARETQYF.

This clonotype appeared a few times. The rearrangement links TRBV5-8 to TRBJ2-5, with 7 nucleotides matching TRBD1. The CDR3 has 14 amino acids. Germline loops: CDR1 SGHTS, CDR2 YDEGEE. V was clipped by 4 bases and J by 14 bases; unmatched bases: 17. CDR3 sequence reads: CASSRTRQGLATYF. Written as DNA, the CDR3 is TGTGCCAGCAGCCGGACGAGACAGGGCCTCGCTACTTACTTC.

The chain has TRBV6-2 or TRBV6-3 and TRBJ1-3; maybe TRBD1 (6 bases). Germline loops: CDR1 MNHEY, CDR2 SVGEGT. The V end was cut by 4 bases, the J end by 15 bases, with 25 bases between. CDR3 length: 15 amino acids. The CDR3 sequence: CASSSGDKPGMDRYF. The DNA of the CDR3 is TGTGCCAGCAGTTCGGGGGACAAACCTGGAATGGATCGATATTTT.

This clonotype turned up a few times. This rearrangement joins TRBV27 to TRBJ2-5; D gene uncertain. Germline values: CDR1 MNHEY, CDR2 SMNVEV (reference sequence). V was cut by 6 bases and J by 1 base, with 9 bases left in between. This CDR3 spans 13 amino acids. CDR3 sequence reads: CASSKTRQETQYF. CDR3 nucleotides: TGTGCCAGCAGCAAAACCCGCCAAGAGACCCAGTACTTC.

There are a few counts of this clonotype. The rearrangement links TRBV18 to TRBJ2-5; 9 nucleotides align to TRBD2. V shed 0 bases, J shed 2 bases, and the junction held 16 bases outside the gene matches. Germline V gene lookup returns CDR1 KGHSH and CDR2 LQKENI. This CDR3 spans 20 amino acids. CDR3 nucleotides: TGTGCCAGCTCACCACCGGCAGGGAAGTCAGGACTAGCGAGTCAAGAGACCCAGTACTTC. Its protein product is CASSPPAGKSGLASQETQYF.

The chain recombines TRBV28 with TRBJ2-1, with TRBD2 as a possible D gene (6 bases). Germline lookup yields CDR1 MDHEN and CDR2 SYDVKM. The CDR3 is made up of 15 amino acids. V shed 6 bases and J shed 2 bases, with 14 bases lying between them. This CDR3 is CASRTSRLAYNEQFF. CDR3 coding DNA: TGTGCCAGCAGAACCAGCCGACTAGCCTACAATGAGCAGTTCTTC.

V is TRBV11-1 and J is TRBJ2-6; D gene ambiguous. Germline V gives CDR1 SGHAT, CDR2 FQDESV (reference sequence). Trimming cost V 7 bases and J 0 bases, with 10 bases left between them. This CDR3 has 15 residues. For the CDR3, the DNA is TGTGCCAGCATGGCAGGCACCTCTGGGGCCAACGTCCTGACTTTC. Amino acid sequence: CASMAGTSGANVLTF.

The chain joins TRBV20-1 to TRBJ1-1; perhaps TRBD1 as D (5 bases). V was cut by 0 bases and J by 0 bases, with 17 bases left in between. Germline V CDR1 and CDR2: DFQATT, SNEGSKA (reference sequence). The CDR3 is made up of 17 amino acids. The CDR3, as DNA: TGCAGTGCTAGAGATAGGGGCTTGGGCAGTTTGAACACTGAAGCTTTCTTT. This encodes CSARDRGLGSLNTEAFF.

The V call is TRBV3-1, the J call TRBJ1-2; TRBD1 is a possible D gene (5 bases). Trimming removed 0 bases at V and 3 bases at J, with 14 bases between. From germline, CDR1 is LGHDT and CDR2 YNNKEL (reference sequence). This CDR3 has 16 residues. Written as DNA, the CDR3 is TGTGCCAGCAGCCAAGAGGGGGGTGGAAGTGACTATGGCTACACCTTC. This gives the protein CASSQEGGGSDYGYTF.

This clonotype has a handful of counts. The chain employs TRBV29-1 and TRBJ1-2, with TRBD1 matching over 9 bases. This CDR3 is 12 amino acids long. V lost 6 bases to trimming and J lost 8 bases; unmatched junction nucleotides: 7. Germline-derived CDR1 and CDR2 are SQVTM and ANQGSEA. CDR3 DNA sequence: TGCAGCGTCGAACAGGGGGCGAAGGGCTACACCTTC. As protein: CSVEQGAKGYTF. Variable domain in full (rest from reference TRBV29-1 and TRBJ1-2): SAVISQKPSRDICQRGTSLTIQCQVDSQVTMMFWYRQQPGQSLTLIATANQGSEATYESGFVIDKFPISRPNLTFSTLTVSNMSPEDSSIYLCSVEQGAKGYTFGSGTRLTVV.

The gene calls are TRBV6-2 or TRBV6-3 and TRBJ2-7; 9 bases are a match to TRBD1. This CDR3 contains 15 residues. The junction had 11 bases not matched to a gene; V was cut back by 6 bases and J by 5 bases. Germline values: CDR1 MNHEY, CDR2 SVGEGT. The CDR3 nucleotides are TGTGCCAGCAGAACACGGGACAGGGAATTTAACGAGCAGTACTTC. Encoded protein: CASRTRDREFNEQYF.

The rearrangement links TRBV5-1 to TRBJ2-2; 9 bases are a match to TRBD1. The CDR3 contains 17 residues. Germline loops: CDR1 SGHRS, CDR2 YFSETQ. With 4 bases clipped from V and 7 bases from J, the junction kept 14 bases outside the gene matches. The CDR3 sequence: CASSRVPTGGFDGELFF. CDR3 bases: TGCGCCAGCAGCCGGGTACCAACAGGGGGCTTTGACGGGGAGCTGTTTTTT. Together with reference TRBV5-1 and TRBJ2-2, the CDR3 gives the full variable domain: KAGVTQTPRYLIKTRGQQVTLSCSPISGHRSVSWYQQTPGQGLQFLFEYFSETQRNKGNFPGRFSGRQFSNSRSEMNVSTLELGDSALYLCASSRVPTGGFDGELFFGEGSRLTVL.

The rearrangement links TRBV11-2 to TRBJ2-1; D gene ambiguous. The CDR3 length is 12 residues. Germline V gene lookup returns CDR1 SGHAT and CDR2 FQNNGV. V lost 4 bases and J lost 7, with 8 bases in between. The DNA for the CDR3 is TGTGCCAGCAGCTCCATGAGGAATGAGCAGTTCTTC. Encoded protein: CASSSMRNEQFF. The whole variable domain, filled in from reference TRBV11-2 and TRBJ2-1, reads EAGVAQSPRYKIIEKRQSVAFWCNPISGHATLYWYQQILGQGPKLLIQFQNNGVVDDSQLPKDRFSAERLKGVDSTLKIQPAKLEDSAVYLCASSSMRNEQFFGPGTRLTVL.